This T cell receptor beta chain is drawn from a study of cytomegalovirus exposure and HLA in healthy donors. With respect to this clone: What it binds is not known.

Vbeta (60) and Jbeta (13) primers were used in the PCR. Libraries were prepared by immunoSEQ multiplex PCR; TCRdb keeps only in-frame clonotypes and omits some of them. Of about 140,000 clones listed, more than 75% were seen once; the top ten hold 14%. Overall study results and limits: Cytomegalovirus association was assigned to approximately 160 TCR beta chains.

V trimming: 2 bases; J trimming: 6 bases; junction bases outside the gene matches: 6. The germline V gene has CDR1 MDHEN and CDR2 SYDVKM. This CDR3 comprises 15 residues. The chain has TRBV28 and TRBJ2-3; 9 positions agree with TRBD1. The sequence came from a woman in her 40s in good health and CMV-seronegative. Sequencing was done on a sample of PBMCs. This CDR3 is CASSLTDRGWDTQYF. The DNA for the CDR3 is TGTGCCAGCAGTTTAACTGACAGGGGGTGGGATACGCAGTATTTT.